This TCR beta chain was documented in a study of monozygotic twins with inflammatory bowel disease. The CDR3 extends over 13 amino acids. The V gene's germline CDR1 is SQVTM and CDR2 ANQGSEA. There were eight separate reactions per sample in which cDNA was made. One entry per CDR3 protein, without DNA, is what TCRdb gives after re-calling the 5' RACE reads. Recorded for this sample: 350,000 to 550,000 distinct CDR3 sequences. Remarks on this clonotype: Its antigen remains unknown.

Study-level results: Evidence did not back any single strong signal or clonotype linked to IBD. Diversity of TCRbeta measured by inverse Simpson was lower in IBD patients than in healthy co-twins.

The sequence was obtained from a human donor with ulcerative colitis or Crohn's disease, or a healthy co-twin of an affected twin (not recorded which). The V call is TRBV29-1, the J call TRBJ2-7; TCRdb's D call of TRBD1 is untestable without DNA. Source material: blood. The CDR3 spells CSVSRDRVYEQYF.